This T cell receptor (beta chain) was recovered during a study of T-cell reconstitution after alpha-beta-depleted transplantation in children. Study-wide results and caveats: Expanded graft clones, several hundred of them, were reportedly the source of alpha-beta T cells about two months after transplant. At one year after transplant, newly produced T cells mostly accounted for T-cell counts and diversity. The high TCRbeta diversity at day 60 in some patients came from surviving recipient T cells and thymic progenitors.

This clonotype was observed at least ten times. Its antigen is undetermined. Using unique molecular identifiers, the investigators prepared the TCRbeta library. From the PCR reads, TCRdb called clonotypes with MiXCR, one entry per CDR3 protein. The sample lists 500,000 to 750,000 distinct CDR3 sequences, more than 20% occurring once. Sequenced material: PBMCs, taken before TCRalphabeta/CD19-depleted stem cell transplant. The receptor was isolated from a boy under two years old with Wiskott-Aldrich syndrome, due to receive a stem cell transplant.

The DNA for the CDR3 is TGCGCCAGCAGCCTGGCAGGGAGCAATGAGCAGTTCTTC. It encodes CASSLAGSNEQFF. This chain connects TRBV5-1 to TRBJ2-1; D could derive from TRBD1 or TRBD2 (5 bases each). The CDR3 runs 13 residues. V lost 4 bases to trimming and J lost 6 bases, with 11 bases between them. CDR1 and CDR2 from the germline V gene are SGHRS and YFSETQ.